This entry is about one T cell receptor beta chain. Which antigen it targets is not known. No much larger clone exists at a distance of one base, and base qualities are not known. The data belong to a study of blood T cell repertoires in COVID-19 (dated by TCRdb to the early 2020s). With respect to the entire study: Samples covering the acute and convalescent phases of COVID-19 were provided by collaborators in the United States, Italy and Spain. The prospective study material was composed of cDNA or gDNA derived from T cells, B-cell-depleted T cells, or PBMCs. The dataset comprised deeply sampled blood TCRbeta repertoires from subjects exposed to, actively infected with, or recovered from COVID-19. The repertoires were released in a freely available public database intended as a resource for research on the immune response to SARS-CoV-2. The samples were drawn from the first 160 participants of the ongoing ImmuneRACE study and from 1,254 subjects provided by 6 global collaborators. A de-identified subject ID, COVID-19 status, age in years and sex were almost always included in the sample metadata. Where available, HLA class I and class II types were taken from metadata supplied by the sample provider and were not determined by assay-based typing. Broad study findings and their caveats: The quantity of clinical and demographic metadata differed by source and by participant and was supplied without curation.

The immunoSEQ Assay, a bias-controlled multiplex PCR, was used to amplify TCRbeta CDR3 regions from genomic DNA. The source study handled its data this way. The number of nucleated cells in each sample was estimated from the amplification of reference gene primers within the assay. To quantify the absolute abundance of each unique TCRbeta CDR3 rearrangement, sequence reads were collapsed and filtered. For each sample, productive Simpson clonality was calculated as the square root of Simpson's diversity index over productive rearrangements. TCRdb carries this immuneACCESS record with in-frame sequences only. Its versions omit some clonotypes, under half of them owing to an unresolved V gene in the studies checked, with the rest unexplained. Clone size and V and J calls were adopted from that table, with D and trimming inferred from the DNA. This sample gives approximately 63,000 clones in total; 75% to 90% of them show up just once. Jointly, the top ten make up 1% to 1.5% of the sample.

The CDR3 numbers 17 residues from cysteine through phenylalanine. The only DNA kept is the CDR3, 51 bases in frame from the first base. The V end loses 0 bases and the J end loses 8 bases, and a stretch of 20 bases separates them. The CDR1 and CDR2 encoded by the germline V gene are LGHNA and YNFKEQ. Collaborating institutions collected whole blood in K2EDTA tubes following their own protocols. For TCRbeta analysis, collaborators shipped samples in one of three forms: frozen whole blood, isolated PBMCs, or DNA extracted from either of those sample types. The chain is made from TRBV4-2 and TRBJ2-4; a weak D assignment points to TRBD1 (5 bases agree). The material sequenced was peripheral blood. This TCR came from a woman older than 75 with acute or convalescent COVID-19. The DNA is TGTGCCAGCAGCCAAGATCTCAGGGCCATCCTGATGGACATTCAGTACTTC. The translation is CASSQDLRAILMDIQYF.